The 25 T cell receptor beta chains reported below all come from one sample, sequenced in a study of CXCR3-negative and CXCR3-positive naive CD8 T cells. Via 5' RACE with UMI labels, TRB cDNA libraries were prepared. TCRdb re-called the 5' RACE reads and catalogs CDR3 proteins one per entry, DNA excluded. The sample holds 90,000 to 100,000 distinct CDR3 sequences. Sequencing was carried out using naive CXCR3- CD8+ T cells from blood. Subset: CD45RO-CCR7+CD27+CD95- naive CD8+ T cells lacking CXCR3 (TNR3-). The receptor set was obtained from a human donor in good health. Some clones in this sample may be carry-over from other donors' samples.

The J gene is TRBJ1-1, the V gene TRBV5-1; TCRdb proposes TRBD1, but this gene call is untestable without DNA. The CDR3 extends over 15 amino acids. CDR1 and CDR2 from the germline V gene are SGHRS and YFSETQ. This CDR3 is CASSNPQVSNTEAFF.

V is TRBV7-9 and J is TRBJ2-1. Germline V gives CDR1 SEHNR, CDR2 FQNEAQ (reference sequence). The CDR3 has 13 amino acids. CDR3 protein: CASSSYLDNEQFF.

This chain links TRBV20-1 with TRBJ2-7. This CDR3 is 13 amino acids long. Germline CDR1 DFQATT, CDR2 SNEGSKA (reference sequence). The CDR3 loop reads CSAPFSVSYEQYF.

The CDR3 sequence: CASSSIRGEQFF. The chain employs TRBV7-9 and TRBJ2-1; TCRdb picks TRBD1, but there is no DNA to check that call. The CDR3 spans 12 residues. Germline V CDR1 and CDR2: SEHNR, FQNEAQ (reference sequence).

V usage is TRBV27 and J usage is TRBJ2-7. Germline V gives CDR1 MNHEY, CDR2 SMNVEV (reference sequence). CDR3 length equals 14 residues. The CDR3: CASSLRGEDYEQYF.

The CDR3 sequence: CASRLAAGVYNEQFF. The chain is built from TRBV12-3 or TRBV12-4 and TRBJ2-1. This CDR3 contains 15 residues.

V usage is TRBV7-9 and J usage is TRBJ2-7; TCRdb designates TRBD2, a call that cannot be tested without DNA. Germline loops: CDR1 SEHNR, CDR2 FQNEAQ (reference sequence). The CDR3 spans 12 residues. CDR3 loop: CASSLGGSEQYF.

The rearrangement joins TRBV25-1 to TRBJ1-2; TCRdb reports TRBD1, a call that lacks DNA to check it against. The CDR3 loop spans 14 amino acids. The germline V gene encodes CDR1 MGHDK and CDR2 SYGVNS. CDR3 sequence reads: CASSAVGPGDGYTF.

This chain connects TRBV4-3 to TRBJ1-1; as DNA is missing, the TRBD1 call by TCRdb cannot be tested. The CDR3 extends over 15 amino acids. Germline V gene sequence: CDR1 LGHNA, CDR2 YSLEER. The CDR3 here is CASSQFVTGGTEAFF.

V gene TRBV11-2 combines with J gene TRBJ2-7; lacking DNA, the TRBD2 call made by TCRdb goes unchecked. CDR1 and CDR2 (germline): SGHAT, FQNNGV. CDR3 size: 17 residues. CDR3 amino acids: CASSLKPQDFGIYEQYF. Full variable domain (rest looked up from reference TRBV11-2 and TRBJ2-7): EAGVAQSPRYKIIEKRQSVAFWCNPISGHATLYWYQQILGQGPKLLIQFQNNGVVDDSQLPKDRFSAERLKGVDSTLKIQPAKLEDSAVYLCASSLKPQDFGIYEQYFGPGTRLTVT.

The CDR3 is CASSLVYRDEAKNIQYF. The gene calls are TRBV13 and TRBJ2-4; TCRdb returns TRBD2, unconfirmable since there is no DNA. The CDR3 is 17 residues long. Germline CDR1 is PRHDT and CDR2 is FYEKMQ (reference sequence).

This chain uses TRBV5-1 with TRBJ2-5; with no DNA, the TCRdb D assignment of TRBD1 cannot be verified. CDR1 is SGHRS, CDR2 YFSETQ, per germline. This CDR3 spans 15 amino acids. CDR3 protein: CASSLRDRAQETQYF.

This chain joins TRBV10-2 and TRBJ2-7. CDR3 length: 12 amino acids. Germline V CDR1 and CDR2: WSHSY, SAAADI. CDR3 residues: CASSDGLSEQYF.

J is TRBJ2-4 and V is TRBV12-3 or TRBV12-4; the TCRdb call, TRBD1, lacks DNA for checking. This CDR3 has 12 amino acids. CDR3 amino acids: CASSPFAGGQYF.

The chain joins TRBV7-9 to TRBJ2-7; TCRdb calls TRBD1, which cannot be checked without DNA. Germline CDR1 SEHNR, CDR2 FQNEAQ (reference sequence). This CDR3 contains 12 residues. Here the CDR3 reads CASRGDSYEQYF. Variable domain in full (rest from reference TRBV7-9 and TRBJ2-7): DTGVSQNPRHKITKRGQNVTFRCDPISEHNRLYWYRQTLGQGPEFLTYFQNEAQLEKSRLLSDRFSAERPKGSFSTLEIQRTEQGDSAMYLCASRGDSYEQYFGPGTRLTVT.

The rearrangement uses TRBV12-3 or TRBV12-4 and TRBJ2-7; TCRdb proposes TRBD1, but this gene call is untestable without DNA. This CDR3 has 14 residues. CDR3: CASSFSGRSYEQYF.

The genes are TRBV9 and TRBJ1-2; the TCRdb call, TRBD1, lacks DNA for checking. Germline-derived CDR1 and CDR2 are SGDLS and YYNGEE. The CDR3 covers 15 residues. The chain's CDR3 is CASSVDGQGGYGYTF.

V usage is TRBV20-1 and J usage is TRBJ1-5; TCRdb's D call, TRBD1, is unchecked because there is no DNA. The CDR3 length is 17 residues. The germline CDR1 and CDR2 sequences are DFQATT and SNEGSKA (reference sequence). The CDR3 sequence is CSARRDRDSYSNQPQHF.

This chain links TRBV29-1 with TRBJ2-5. The CDR3 runs 13 residues. The germline CDR1 and CDR2 sequences are SQVTM and ANQGSEA. The CDR3 reads CSVPREYQETQYF.

The V gene is TRBV9, the J gene TRBJ2-1; checking the TCRdb D call of TRBD1 is not possible without DNA. Germline assignment: CDR1 SGDLS and CDR2 YYNGEE. The CDR3 consists of 15 residues. CDR3: CASSASGGASYEQFF.

CDR3 residues: CASSQVTTEAFF. The chain combines TRBV14 with TRBJ1-1. From germline, CDR1 is SGHDN and CDR2 FVKESK. The CDR3 spans 12 residues.

CDR3 amino acids: CASSLIGSGEQFF. The chain employs TRBV7-3 and TRBJ2-1; TCRdb proposes TRBD1, but this gene call is untestable without DNA. This CDR3 is built from 13 residues. From germline, CDR1 is SGHTA and CDR2 FQGTGA.

The chain has TRBV18 and TRBJ2-7; TCRdb returns TRBD1, unconfirmable since there is no DNA. The CDR3 loop spans 14 amino acids. From germline, CDR1 is KGHSH and CDR2 LQKENI. This CDR3 reads CASSETTGSYEQYF.

This rearrangement joins TRBV29-1 to TRBJ2-2; as DNA is missing, the TRBD1 call by TCRdb cannot be tested. The germline V gene encodes CDR1 SQVTM and CDR2 ANQGSEA. The CDR3 has 14 residues. The CDR3 loop is CSVALDANTGELFF.

This chain uses TRBV4-1 with TRBJ2-2; the TCRdb call, TRBD1, lacks DNA for checking. Germline V lookup: CDR1 MGHRA, CDR2 YSYEKL. The CDR3 covers 14 residues. The CDR3: CASSQGQFTGELFF.